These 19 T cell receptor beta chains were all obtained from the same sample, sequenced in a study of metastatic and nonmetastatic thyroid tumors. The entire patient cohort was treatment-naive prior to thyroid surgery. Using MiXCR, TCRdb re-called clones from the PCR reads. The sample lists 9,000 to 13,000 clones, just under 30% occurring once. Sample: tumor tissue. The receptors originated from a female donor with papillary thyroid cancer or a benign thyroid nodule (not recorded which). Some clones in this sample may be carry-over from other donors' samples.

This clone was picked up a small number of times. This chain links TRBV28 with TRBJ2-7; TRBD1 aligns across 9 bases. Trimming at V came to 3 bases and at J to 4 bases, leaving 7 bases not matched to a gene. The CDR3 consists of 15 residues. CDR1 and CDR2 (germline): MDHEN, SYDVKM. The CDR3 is CASSFPGTGYYEQYF. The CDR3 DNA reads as TGTGCCAGCAGTTTTCCCGGGACAGGGTATTACGAGCAGTACTTC.

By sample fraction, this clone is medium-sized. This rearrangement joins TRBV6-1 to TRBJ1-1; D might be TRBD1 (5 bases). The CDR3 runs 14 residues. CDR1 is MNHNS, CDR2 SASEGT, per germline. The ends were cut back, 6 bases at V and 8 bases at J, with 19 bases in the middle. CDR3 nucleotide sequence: TGTGCCAGCAGCCCTCCCGGGGGTCGGGGGGAAGCTTTCTTT. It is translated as CASSPPGGRGEAFF.

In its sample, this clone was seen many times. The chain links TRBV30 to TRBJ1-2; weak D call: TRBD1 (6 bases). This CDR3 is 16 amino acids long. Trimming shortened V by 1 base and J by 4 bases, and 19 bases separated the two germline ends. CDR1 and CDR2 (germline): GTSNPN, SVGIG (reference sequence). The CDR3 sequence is CAWSAPRGGRGYGYTF. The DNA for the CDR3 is TGTGCCTGGAGTGCTCCGAGGGGGGGGCGAGGCTATGGCTACACCTTC.

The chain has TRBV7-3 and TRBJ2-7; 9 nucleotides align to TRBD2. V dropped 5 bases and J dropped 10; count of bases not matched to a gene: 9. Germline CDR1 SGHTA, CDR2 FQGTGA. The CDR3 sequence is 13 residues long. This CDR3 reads CASSPGTSFRQYF. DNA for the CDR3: TGTGCCAGCAGCCCAGGGACTAGCTTCCGCCAGTACTTC.

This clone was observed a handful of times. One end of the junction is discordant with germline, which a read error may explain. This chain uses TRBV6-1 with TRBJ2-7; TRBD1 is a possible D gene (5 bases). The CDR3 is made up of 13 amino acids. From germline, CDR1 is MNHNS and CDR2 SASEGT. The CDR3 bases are TGTGCCAGCAGTCAGACAGTGTCCTACGAGCACTACTTC. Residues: CASSQTVSYEHYF.

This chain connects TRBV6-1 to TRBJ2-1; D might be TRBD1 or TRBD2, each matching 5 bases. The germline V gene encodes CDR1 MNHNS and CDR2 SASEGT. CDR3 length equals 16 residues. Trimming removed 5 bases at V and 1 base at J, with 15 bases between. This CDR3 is CASSKGWGSSYNEQFF. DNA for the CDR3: TGTGCCAGCAGTAAGGGGTGGGGGAGTTCCTACAATGAGCAGTTCTTC.

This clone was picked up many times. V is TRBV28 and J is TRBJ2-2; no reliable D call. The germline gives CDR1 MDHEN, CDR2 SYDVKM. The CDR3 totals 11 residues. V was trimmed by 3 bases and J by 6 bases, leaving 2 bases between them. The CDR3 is CASSLAGELFF. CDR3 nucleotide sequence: TGTGCCAGCAGTTTGGCCGGGGAGCTGTTTTTT.

The DNA for the CDR3 is TGCGCCAGCAGCCCCTCGGACAGGGTACATACGCAGTATTTT. This encodes CASSPSDRVHTQYF. This chain links TRBV5-1 with TRBJ2-3; 8 bases line up with TRBD1. CDR3 length: 14 residues. The germline V gene encodes CDR1 SGHRS and CDR2 YFSETQ. After removal of 4 bases from V and 7 bases from J, the junction contained 8 bases not matched to a gene.

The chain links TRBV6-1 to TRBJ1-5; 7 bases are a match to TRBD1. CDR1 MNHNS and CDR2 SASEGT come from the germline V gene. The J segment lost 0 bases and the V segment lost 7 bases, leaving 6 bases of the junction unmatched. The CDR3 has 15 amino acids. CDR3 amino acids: CASTGTANSNQPQHF. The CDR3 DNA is TGTGCCAGCACCGGGACAGCAAATAGCAATCAGCCCCAGCATTTT.

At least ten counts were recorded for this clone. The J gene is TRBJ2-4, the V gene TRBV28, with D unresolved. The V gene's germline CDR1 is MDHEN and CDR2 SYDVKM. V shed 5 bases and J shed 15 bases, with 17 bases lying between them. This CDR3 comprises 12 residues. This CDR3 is CASSRPLESWYF. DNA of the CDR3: TGTGCCAGCAGTCGTCCTCTAGAGTCTTGGTACTTC.

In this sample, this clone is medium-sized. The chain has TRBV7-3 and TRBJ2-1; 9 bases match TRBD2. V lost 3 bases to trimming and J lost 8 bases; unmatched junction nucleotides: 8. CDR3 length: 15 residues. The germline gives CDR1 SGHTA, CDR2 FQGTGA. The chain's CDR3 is CASSLSGRFLDEQFF. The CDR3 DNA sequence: TGTGCCAGCAGCTTGAGCGGGAGGTTCTTGGATGAGCAGTTCTTC. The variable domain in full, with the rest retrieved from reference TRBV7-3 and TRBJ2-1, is GAGVSQTPSNKVTEKGKYVELRCDPISGHTALYWYRQSLGQGPEFLIYFQGTGAADDSGLPNDRFFAVRPEGSVSTLKIQRTERGDSAVYLCASSLSGRFLDEQFFGPGTRLTVL.

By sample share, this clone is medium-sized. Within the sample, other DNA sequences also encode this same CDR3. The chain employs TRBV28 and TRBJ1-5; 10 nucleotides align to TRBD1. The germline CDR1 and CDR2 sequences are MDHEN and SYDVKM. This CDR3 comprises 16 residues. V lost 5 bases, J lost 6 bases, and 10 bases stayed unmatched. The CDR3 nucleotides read TGTGCCAGCAGTCTTGCCGGGACAGGGGCCCGTCAGCCCCAGCATTTT. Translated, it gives CASSLAGTGARQPQHF.

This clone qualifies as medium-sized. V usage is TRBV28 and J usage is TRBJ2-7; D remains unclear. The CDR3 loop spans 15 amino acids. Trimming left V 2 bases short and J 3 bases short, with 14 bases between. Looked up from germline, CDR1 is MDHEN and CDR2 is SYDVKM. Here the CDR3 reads CASSLGRRIVYEQYF. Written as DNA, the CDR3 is TGTGCCAGCAGTTTAGGGCGGCGAATAGTCTACGAGCAGTACTTC. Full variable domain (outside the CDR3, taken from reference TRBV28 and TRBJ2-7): DVKVTQSSRYLVKRTGEKVFLECVQDMDHENMFWYRQDPGLGLRLIYFSYDVKMKEKGDIPEGYSVSREKKERFSLILESASTNQTSMYLCASSLGRRIVYEQYFGPGTRLTVT.

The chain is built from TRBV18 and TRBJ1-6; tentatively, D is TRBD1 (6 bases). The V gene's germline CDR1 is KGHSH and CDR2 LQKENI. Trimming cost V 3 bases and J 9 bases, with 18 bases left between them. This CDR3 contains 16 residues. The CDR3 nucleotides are TGTGCCAGCTCACCCAGCCAGCAGGGGTGGGGTTCACCCCTCCACTTT. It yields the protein CASSPSQQGWGSPLHF. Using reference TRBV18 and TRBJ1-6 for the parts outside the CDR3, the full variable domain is NAGVMQNPRHLVRRRGQEARLRCSPMKGHSHVYWYRQLPEEGLKFMVYLQKENIIDESGMPKERFSAEFPKEGPSILRIQQVVRGDSAAYFCASSPSQQGWGSPLHFGNGTRLTVT.

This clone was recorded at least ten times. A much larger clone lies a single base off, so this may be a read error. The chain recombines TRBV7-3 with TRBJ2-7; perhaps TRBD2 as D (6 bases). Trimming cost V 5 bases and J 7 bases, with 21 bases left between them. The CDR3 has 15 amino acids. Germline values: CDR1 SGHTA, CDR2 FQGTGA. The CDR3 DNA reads TGTGCCAGCAGCAAAAACCGGGGTGCGGCGGGGGAGCAGTACTTC. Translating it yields CASSKNRGAAGEQYF. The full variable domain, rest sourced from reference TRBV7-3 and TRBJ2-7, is GAGVSQTPSNKVTEKGKYVELRCDPISGHTALYWYRQSLGQGPEFLIYFQGTGAADDSGLPNDRFFAVRPEGSVSTLKIQRTERGDSAVYLCASSKNRGAAGEQYFGPGTRLTVT.

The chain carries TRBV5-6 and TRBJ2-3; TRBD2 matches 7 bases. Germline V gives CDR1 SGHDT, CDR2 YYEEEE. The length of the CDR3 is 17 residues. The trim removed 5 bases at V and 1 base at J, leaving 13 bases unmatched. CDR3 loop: CASRARGAGYGTDTQYF. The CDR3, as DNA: TGTGCCAGCAGGGCCCGGGGAGCGGGATATGGCACAGATACGCAGTATTTT.

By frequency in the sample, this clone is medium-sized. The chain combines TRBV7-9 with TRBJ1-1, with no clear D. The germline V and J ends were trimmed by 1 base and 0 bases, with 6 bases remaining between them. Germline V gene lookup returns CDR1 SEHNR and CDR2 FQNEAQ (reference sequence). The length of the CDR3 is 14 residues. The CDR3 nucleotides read TGTGCCAGCAGCTTAGGGGGTTTGAACACTGAAGCTTTCTTT. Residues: CASSLGGLNTEAFF. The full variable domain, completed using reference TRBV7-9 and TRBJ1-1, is DTGVSQNPRHKITKRGQNVTFRCDPISEHNRLYWYRQTLGQGPEFLTYFQNEAQLEKSRLLSDRFSAERPKGSFSTLEIQRTEQGDSAMYLCASSLGGLNTEAFFGQGTRLTVV.

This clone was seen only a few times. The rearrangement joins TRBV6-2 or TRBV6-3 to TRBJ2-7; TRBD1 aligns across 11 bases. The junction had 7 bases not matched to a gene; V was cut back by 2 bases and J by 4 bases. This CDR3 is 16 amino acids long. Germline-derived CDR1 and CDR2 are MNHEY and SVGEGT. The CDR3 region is CASSYTTGTGGYEQYF. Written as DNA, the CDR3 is TGTGCCAGCAGTTACACAACCGGGACAGGGGGTTACGAGCAGTACTTC.

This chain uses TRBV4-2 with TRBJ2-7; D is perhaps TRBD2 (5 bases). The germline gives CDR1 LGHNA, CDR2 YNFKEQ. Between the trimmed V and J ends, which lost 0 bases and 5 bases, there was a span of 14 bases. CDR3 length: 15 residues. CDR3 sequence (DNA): TGTGCCAGCAGCCAAGATAATGCTAGCTGGGACGAGCAGTACTTC. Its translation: CASSQDNASWDEQYF.